The 5 T cell receptor beta chains in this list originate from one sample, sequenced in a study of cytomegalovirus exposure and HLA in healthy donors. It was with 60 Vbeta and 13 Jbeta primers that the PCR ran. TCRdb's copy holds only in-frame clones and misses some; the assay was immunoSEQ multiplex PCR. The sample carries under 200,000 clones, roughly 80% recorded once. Sequencing used PBMCs. The receptors derive from a girl aged 2 to 10 in good health and CMV-seropositive.

The chain couples TRBV5-4 to TRBJ2-7; TRBD1 aligns across 10 bases. The germline V gene encodes CDR1 SGHNT and CDR2 YYREEE (reference sequence). Germline trimming cut 3 bases from V and 6 bases from J; bases unmatched to any gene: 3. The CDR3 sequence is 13 residues long. Here the CDR3 DNA reads TGTGCCAGCAGCTGGGACAGGGGAGGCGAGCAGTACTTC. It encodes CASSWDRGGEQYF.

V and J are TRBV28 and TRBJ2-5, with 8 bases that match TRBD1. The trim removed 1 base at V and 5 bases at J, leaving 12 bases unmatched. Germline loops: CDR1 MDHEN, CDR2 SYDVKM. The CDR3 loop spans 17 amino acids. DNA for the CDR3: TGTGCCAGCAGTTTATTAGGTGACAGGGGTCGACGGGAGACCCAGTACTTC. This codes for CASSLLGDRGRRETQYF. Full variable domain (outside the CDR3, taken from reference TRBV28 and TRBJ2-5): DVKVTQSSRYLVKRTGEKVFLECVQDMDHENMFWYRQDPGLGLRLIYFSYDVKMKEKGDIPEGYSVSREKKERFSLILESASTNQTSMYLCASSLLGDRGRRETQYFGPGTRLLVL.

This chain joins TRBV5-1 and TRBJ2-1; the match to TRBD2 covers 7 bases. Germline V gene lookup returns CDR1 SGHRS and CDR2 YFSETQ. The junction had 7 bases not matched to a gene; V was cut back by 0 bases and J by 7 bases. There are 15 residues in the CDR3. The CDR3 here is CASSLVGLVPNEQFF. As DNA, the CDR3 is TGCGCCAGCAGCTTGGTAGGACTAGTCCCAAATGAGCAGTTCTTC.

The rearrangement uses TRBV30 and TRBJ1-5, with D uncertain. The CDR3 covers 14 residues. CDR1 is GTSNPN, CDR2 SVGIG, per germline (reference sequence). The V and J ends lost 0 bases and 2 bases respectively, with 8 bases between them. As DNA, the CDR3 is TGTGCCTGGAGTGTAACATCCGGCAATCAGCCCCAGCATTTT. Its protein is CAWSVTSGNQPQHF.

The chain carries TRBV6-5 and TRBJ1-5; tentatively, D is TRBD1 (5 bases). With 3 bases removed from V and 8 bases from J, the gap between germline ends came to 11 bases. The CDR3 extends over 13 amino acids. The V gene's germline CDR1 is MNHEY and CDR2 SVGAGI. This CDR3 is CASSYRGKEPQHF. The CDR3 coding sequence is TGTGCCAGCAGTTATCGGGGGAAGGAGCCCCAGCATTTT.